Sequencing of this TCR beta chain was carried out in a study of beta chain features in type 1 diabetes. The V and J ends lost 6 bases and 8 bases, in that order; junction bases with no gene match: 11. Germline loops: CDR1 SGHNT, CDR2 YYREEE (reference sequence). The CDR3 loop spans 14 amino acids. This clone was seen a few times. As yet, its antigen is unknown. The investigators reverse transcribed all of the isolated RNA, so they sequenced expressed TCRB transcripts. Libraries were prepared by immunoSEQ multiplex PCR; TCRdb keeps only in-frame clonotypes and omits some of them. Among 250,000 to 300,000 clones, 14% were seen once, and the ten largest hold roughly 0.018%. Findings and limits, study-wide: Among patients with Type 1 diabetes, TCRB CDR3s were moderately but significantly shorter in every one of the four CD4+ subsets.

Input material: naive CD4+ T cells from blood. The V call is TRBV5-4, the J call TRBJ1-2; 9 bases line up with TRBD1. The origin of this receptor is a man in his thirties or forties with type 1 diabetes. CDR3 coding DNA: TGTGCCAGCACCCGGGGACAGGGCGAGGAGGGCTACACCTTC. It is translated as CASTRGQGEEGYTF. Combining the CDR3 with reference TRBV5-4 and TRBJ1-2 gives the whole variable domain ETGVTQSPTHLIKTRGQQVTLRCSSQSGHNTVSWYQQALGQGPQFIFQYYREEENGRGNFPPRFSGLQFPNYSSELNVNALELDDSALYLCASTRGQGEEGYTFGSGTRLTVV.